Listed here are 5 T cell receptor beta chains from one sample, sequenced in a study of T cell responses to AZD1222 COVID-19 vaccine. Here immunoSEQ multiplex PCR was the method, and the copy in TCRdb shows in-frame clones only, minus some. The profile shows roughly 58,000 clones, approximately 85% of them singletons. Sequenced here: peripheral blood, sampled on day 0 of MenACWY control vaccination. These receptors were collected from an adult in good health.

The V call is TRBV7-2, the J call TRBJ1-5; D ambiguous. V lost 5 bases and J 10 bases, leaving 18 bases between the germline ends. The CDR3 has 14 amino acids. Per the germline V gene, CDR1 is SGHTA and CDR2 is FQGNSA. CDR3 residues: CASSPRPGEKPQHF. In nucleotides, the CDR3 is TGTGCCAGCAGCCCGCGACCGGGAGAAAAACCCCAGCATTTT.

The rearrangement links TRBV28 to TRBJ1-4; D is unresolved. The CDR3 totals 13 residues. The germline V gene encodes CDR1 MDHEN and CDR2 SYDVKM. The V end lost 5 bases, the J end lost 5 bases, and 9 bases lay between the germline ends. CDR3 protein: CASSGRRNEKLFF. The CDR3 region has the DNA TGTGCCAGCAGTGGGAGGAGAAATGAAAAACTGTTTTTT.

The CDR3 nucleotides read TGTGCCAGCAGCTTGGGTTCGCTAGAGCAGTACTTC. Amino acids: CASSLGSLEQYF. The chain joins TRBV5-5 to TRBJ2-7; D not certain. The germline V gene encodes CDR1 SGHKS and CDR2 YYEKEE (reference sequence). The CDR3 covers 12 residues. Trimming pared 0 bases from V and 7 bases from J, leaving 8 bases between. Variable domain in full (rest from reference TRBV5-5 and TRBJ2-7): DAGVTQSPTHLIKTRGQQVTLRCSPISGHKSVSWYQQVLGQGPQFIFQYYEKEERGRGNFPDRFSARQFPNYSSELNVNALLLGDSALYLCASSLGSLEQYFGPGTRLTVT.

This clone has a handful of counts. The chain couples TRBV19 to TRBJ1-6; D is undetermined. Per germline, CDR1 LNHDA and CDR2 SQIVND (reference sequence). This CDR3 is 14 amino acids long. V was shortened by 1 base and J by 3 bases, with 4 bases between the two germline ends. As DNA, the CDR3 is TGTGCCAGTAGTATAGGCGGCTATAATTCACCCCTCCACTTT. Translating gives CASSIGGYNSPLHF.

The chain couples TRBV7-9 to TRBJ1-3; D is unresolved. The CDR3 extends over 15 amino acids. V lost 3 bases and J lost 0, with 9 bases in between. The germline V gene encodes CDR1 SEHNR and CDR2 FQNEAQ (reference sequence). The CDR3 nucleotides are TGTGCCAGCAGCTTTGACGGCCTCTCTGGAAACACCATATATTTT. Encoded protein: CASSFDGLSGNTIYF.